This entry is about one T cell receptor (beta chain). Antigen: not known. The data derive from a study of T cells in Graves' hyperthyroidism and ophthalmopathy. RNA transcripts provided the source from which TCR beta CDR3 regions were amplified. First-round RT-PCR targeting the TCR CDR3 was performed with the HTBI primer set. In TCRdb, the multiplex PCR reads were re-called with MiXCR into one record per CDR3 protein. The sample consists of more than 150,000 distinct CDR3 sequences, over 15% of them appearing once. Graves' hyperthyroidism showing no ophthalmopathy progression within 18 months was considered stable. The CDR3 covers 13 residues. Trimming removed 4 bases from V and 8 bases from J, with 14 bases in between. Study-level results: A model using 13 V-J features told ophthalmopathy apart from stable hyperthyroidism.

Source material: blood. The receptor's source is a woman aged 50 to 65 with Graves' hyperthyroidism. V is TRBV12-3 or TRBV12-4 and J is TRBJ1-2; D perhaps matches TRBD1 (6 bases). The CDR3 loop is CASSWGGQEGYTF. The DNA of the CDR3 is TGTGCCAGCAGTTGGGGGGGCCAGGAGGGCTACACCTTC.